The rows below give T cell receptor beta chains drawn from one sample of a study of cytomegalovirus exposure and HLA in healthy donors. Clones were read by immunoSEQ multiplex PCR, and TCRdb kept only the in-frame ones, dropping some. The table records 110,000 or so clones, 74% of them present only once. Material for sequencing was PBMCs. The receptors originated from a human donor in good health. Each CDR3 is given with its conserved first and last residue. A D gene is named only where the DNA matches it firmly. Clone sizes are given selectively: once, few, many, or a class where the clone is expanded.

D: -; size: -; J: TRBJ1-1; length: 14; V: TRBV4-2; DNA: TGTGCCAGCAGCCATGGCTCTTCGAACACTGAAGCTTTCTTT; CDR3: CASSHGSSNTEAFF
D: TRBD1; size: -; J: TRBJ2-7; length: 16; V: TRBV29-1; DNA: TGCAGCGTTGAAGTGTTTTGGGACAGGGGCCTCCCCGAGCAGTACTTC; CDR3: CSVEVFWDRGLPEQYF
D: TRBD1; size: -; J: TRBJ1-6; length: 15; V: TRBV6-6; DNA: TGTGCCAGCAGTGTAACCGGGACAGGCGGTTCACCCCTCCACTTT; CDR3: CASSVTGTGGSPLHF
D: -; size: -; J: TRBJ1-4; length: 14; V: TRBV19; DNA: TGTGCCAGTAGTATAGGAGTGACTAATGAAAAACTGTTTTTT; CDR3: CASSIGVTNEKLFF
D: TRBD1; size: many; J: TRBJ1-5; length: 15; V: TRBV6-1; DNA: TGTGCCAGCAGTTGGACAGGGGGGTACAATCAGCCCCAGCATTTT; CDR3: CASSWTGGYNQPQHF
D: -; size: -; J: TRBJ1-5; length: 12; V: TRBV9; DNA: TGTGCGATAACCCAGGGAAATCAGCCCCAGCATTTT; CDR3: CAITQGNQPQHF
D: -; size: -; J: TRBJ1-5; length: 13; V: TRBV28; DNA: TGTGCCAGCAGTTTCGGGACTAATCAGCCCCAGCATTTT; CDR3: CASSFGTNQPQHF
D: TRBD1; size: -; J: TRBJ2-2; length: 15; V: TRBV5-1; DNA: TGCGCCAGCAGCCGTGACAGGGGGAGAGGCGGGGAGCTGTTTTTT; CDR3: CASSRDRGRGGELFF
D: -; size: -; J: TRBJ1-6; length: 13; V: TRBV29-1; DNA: TGCAGCGTTGCGGCAGGGCGGAATTCACCCCTCCACTTT; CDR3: CSVAAGRNSPLHF
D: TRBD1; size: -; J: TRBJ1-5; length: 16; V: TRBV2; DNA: TGTGCCAGCAAGGGACAGACGTTGGTAAGCAATCAGCCCCAGCATTTT; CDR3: CASKGQTLVSNQPQHF
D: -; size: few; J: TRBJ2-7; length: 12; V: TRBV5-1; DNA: TGCGCCAGCAGCTTGGGACAGTACGAGCAGTACTTC; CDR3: CASSLGQYEQYF
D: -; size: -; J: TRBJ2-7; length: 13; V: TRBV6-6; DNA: TGTGCCAGCAGTTTCGGGGGAAGAGACGAGCAGTACTTC; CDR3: CASSFGGRDEQYF
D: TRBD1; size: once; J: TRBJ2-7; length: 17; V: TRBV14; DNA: TGTGCCAGCAGCCAAGAATACTGGACAGGGCGAGGTTACGAGCAGTACTTC; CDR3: CASSQEYWTGRGYEQYF
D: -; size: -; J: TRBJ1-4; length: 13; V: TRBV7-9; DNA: TGTGCCGGGAACAGGGCGTATAATGAAAAACTGTTTTTT; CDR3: CAGNRAYNEKLFF
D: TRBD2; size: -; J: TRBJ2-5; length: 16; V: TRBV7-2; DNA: TGTGCCAGCAGCTCCCGACTAGCGGGAGGCGGTGAGACCCAGTACTTC; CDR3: CASSSRLAGGGETQYF